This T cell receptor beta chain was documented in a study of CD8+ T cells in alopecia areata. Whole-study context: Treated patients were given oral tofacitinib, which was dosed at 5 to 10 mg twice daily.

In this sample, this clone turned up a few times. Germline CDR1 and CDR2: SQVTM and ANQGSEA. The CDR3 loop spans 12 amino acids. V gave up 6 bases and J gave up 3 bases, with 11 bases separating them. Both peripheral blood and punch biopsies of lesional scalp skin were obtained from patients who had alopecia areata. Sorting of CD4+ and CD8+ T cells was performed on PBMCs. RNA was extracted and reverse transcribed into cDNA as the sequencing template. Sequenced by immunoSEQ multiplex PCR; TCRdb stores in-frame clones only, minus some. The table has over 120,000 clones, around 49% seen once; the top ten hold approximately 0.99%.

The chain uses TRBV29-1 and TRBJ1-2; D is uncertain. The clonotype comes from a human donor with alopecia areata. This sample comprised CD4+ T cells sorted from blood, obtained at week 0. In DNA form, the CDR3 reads TGCAGCGTATGGAAAATGGACTATGGCTACACCTTC. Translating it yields CSVWKMDYGYTF.